These 26 T cell receptor beta chains were sequenced from one sample in a study of blood T cell repertoires in COVID-19. The assay was immunoSEQ multiplex PCR, and TCRdb's table has in-frame clones only and misses some. The repertoire has some 220,000 clones, about nine tenths of them found once; the top ten carry just over 2.5%. Sequencing was done on a sample of PBMCs or T cells enriched from blood (not recorded which). These receptors were taken from a woman aged 30 to 39 who had recovered from COVID-19.

The chain uses TRBV6-5 and TRBJ2-7; a possible D gene is TRBD1 (6 bases). Per germline, CDR1 MNHEY and CDR2 SVGAGI. Trimming took off 11 bases at V and 4 bases at J, with 15 bases between the two ends. CDR3 length: 12 amino acids. The CDR3 reads CAGSTGPYEQYF. DNA of the CDR3: TGTGCCGGAAGCACAGGGCCTTACGAGCAGTACTTC.

V usage is TRBV6-4 and J usage is TRBJ2-2, with D perhaps matching TRBD1 (5 bases). Germline lookup yields CDR1 MRHNA and CDR2 SNTAGT. The CDR3 spans 13 residues. Trimming removed 4 bases at V and 4 bases at J, with 7 bases between. The CDR3: CASSAGSTGELFF. The DNA of the CDR3 is TGTGCCAGCAGTGCAGGGTCCACCGGGGAGCTGTTTTTT.

The chain recombines TRBV7-6 with TRBJ2-2; D is perhaps TRBD1 (6 bases). V was trimmed by 4 bases and J by 4 bases, leaving 10 bases between them. The CDR3 contains 14 residues. Germline V gene lookup returns CDR1 SGHVS and CDR2 FNYEAQ. DNA for the CDR3: TGTGCCAGCAGCTCCGACAGGACCACCGGGGAGCTGTTTTTT. The encoded protein is CASSSDRTTGELFF.

The V call is TRBV25-1, the J call TRBJ1-6; 8 positions match TRBD1. The germline V gene encodes CDR1 MGHDK and CDR2 SYGVNS. Trimming took 4 bases from V and 13 from J; bases not matched to a gene: 9. CDR3 length: 14 residues. The CDR3 loop reads CASSVRTGSSPLHF. Here the CDR3 DNA reads TGTGCCAGCAGTGTAAGGACAGGGTCTAGTCCCCTCCACTTT.

The chain joins TRBV7-2 to TRBJ2-5, with TRBD1 identical over 7 bases. V was pared by 5 bases and J by 4 bases, with 7 bases of the junction left unmatched. Looked up from germline, CDR1 is SGHTA and CDR2 is FQGNSA. CDR3 length: 14 amino acids. This CDR3 is CASSSEGARETQYF. DNA for the CDR3: TGTGCCAGCAGCAGTGAGGGGGCGCGAGAGACCCAGTACTTC.

This chain joins TRBV6-2 or TRBV6-3 and TRBJ2-1; TRBD2 is a possible D gene (5 bases). CDR1 and CDR2 from the germline V gene are MNHEY and SVGEGT. V was pared by 6 bases and J by 7 bases, with 16 bases between. The CDR3 contains 14 residues. Written as DNA, the CDR3 is TGTGCCAGCAGACCTCCGGGGTCTTATAATGAGCAGTTCTTC. The encoded protein is CASRPPGSYNEQFF.

Written as DNA, the CDR3 is TGTGCCAGCAGTGCAGACGGAGGGAGCTCCTACGAGCAGTACTTC. Encoded protein: CASSADGGSSYEQYF. The chain links TRBV6-4 to TRBJ2-7; D may be TRBD2 (6 bases). Trimming shortened V by 4 bases and J by 0 bases, and 13 bases separated the two germline ends. In germline, CDR1 is MRHNA, CDR2 SNTAGT. The CDR3 spans 15 residues.

The chain recombines TRBV19 with TRBJ1-2; a weak D match, TRBD1 (5 bases). Trimming took 5 bases from V and 2 from J, leaving 9 bases between them. The germline V gene encodes CDR1 LNHDA and CDR2 SQIVND (reference sequence). The CDR3 has 13 residues. CDR3 loop: CASSYRSNYGYTF. CDR3 nucleotide sequence: TGTGCCAGTAGTTACAGGTCAAACTATGGCTACACCTTC.

The chain combines TRBV27 with TRBJ2-2; the D gene is possibly TRBD1 (5 bases). Trimming removed 3 bases from V and 6 bases from J, with 11 bases in between. The CDR3 length is 14 residues. The germline CDR1 and CDR2 sequences are MNHEY and SMNVEV (reference sequence). The CDR3 region has the DNA TGTGCCAGCAGTTTTGCCAGGGCAGCCGGGGAGCTGTTTTTT. Its protein is CASSFARAAGELFF.

The chain recombines TRBV18 with TRBJ1-4; 9 bases fit TRBD1. The ends lost 5 bases at V and 5 bases at J; junction bases unmatched: 9. The CDR3 length is 16 residues. Germline V gene lookup returns CDR1 KGHSH and CDR2 LQKENI. The CDR3 DNA is TGTGCCAGCTCATCAAAAGATGGGACAGGGAATGAAAAACTGTTTTTT. Translating it yields CASSSKDGTGNEKLFF.

The V gene is TRBV5-1, the J gene TRBJ2-7; 8 bases map to TRBD1. The V gene end was trimmed by 2 bases and the J gene end by 1 base; junction bases not matched to a gene: 5. Germline loops: CDR1 SGHRS, CDR2 YFSETQ. There are 15 residues in the CDR3. CDR3 sequence: CASSLGQGLSYEQYF. CDR3 sequence (DNA): TGCGCCAGCAGCTTAGGACAGGGCCTATCCTACGAGCAGTACTTC.

The chain recombines TRBV7-2 with TRBJ1-2, with D maybe TRBD1 (6 bases). V was cut by 5 bases and J by 7 bases, with 14 bases left in between. Germline CDR1 SGHTA, CDR2 FQGNSA. The CDR3 has 13 amino acids. For the CDR3, the DNA is TGTGCCAGCAGCCCAGGGGTCCAGGTTGGCTACACCTTC. The encoded protein is CASSPGVQVGYTF.

The chain employs TRBV4-2 and TRBJ1-2; D call uncertain. The ends were cut back, 0 bases at V and 3 bases at J, with 11 bases in the middle. The CDR3 runs to 15 residues. CDR1 and CDR2 (germline): LGHNA, YNFKEQ. The CDR3 nucleotides read TGTGCCAGCAGCCAAGATAATCGAGGAGACTATGGCTACACCTTC. Protein: CASSQDNRGDYGYTF.

The table lists this clone with a few counts. This sequence joins TRBV12-3 or TRBV12-4 and TRBJ2-7, with D maybe TRBD2 (6 bases). The CDR3 covers 13 residues. Trimming shortened V by 2 bases and J by 6 bases, and 11 bases separated the two germline ends. CDR3 coding DNA: TGTGCCAGCAGTTTATTACTAGCTCGCGAGCAGTACTTC. Protein: CASSLLLAREQYF.

The genes are TRBV4-2 and TRBJ1-4; no definite D call. Per the germline V gene, CDR1 is LGHNA and CDR2 is YNFKEQ. V was trimmed by 4 bases and J by 0 bases, leaving 12 bases between them. The CDR3 spans 16 residues. In DNA form, the CDR3 reads TGTGCCAGCAGCCGAACGGGAGAAGCAACTAATGAAAAACTGTTTTTT. As protein: CASSRTGEATNEKLFF.

This chain links TRBV6-5 with TRBJ1-6; TRBD1 matches at 8 bases. Germline values: CDR1 MNHEY, CDR2 SVGAGI. There are 14 residues in the CDR3. J lost 8 bases, V lost 4 bases, and 4 bases had no gene match. The CDR3 DNA reads TGTGCCAGCAGTTTACAGGGGGTTGATTCACCCCTCCACTTT. Translating gives CASSLQGVDSPLHF.

V gene TRBV24-1 combines with J gene TRBJ2-5; 7 bases fit TRBD1. This CDR3 contains 14 residues. The germline V gene encodes CDR1 KGHDR and CDR2 SFDVKD. With 4 bases clipped from V and 2 bases from J, the junction kept 3 bases outside the gene matches. The CDR3 region is CATSDTGAQETQYF. The DNA of the CDR3 is TGTGCCACCAGTGACACAGGGGCACAAGAGACCCAGTACTTC.

This chain uses TRBV7-2 with TRBJ2-3; 11 bases are shared with TRBD2. Germline CDR1 reads SGHTA; CDR2 reads FQGNSA. The CDR3 consists of 15 residues. V lost 1 base, J lost 4 bases, and 1 base stayed unmatched. The CDR3 DNA sequence: TGTGCCAGCAGCTTAGTAGCGGGGGGGCCAGATACGCAGTATTTT. This translates into CASSLVAGGPDTQYF.

The rearrangement links TRBV7-2 to TRBJ2-1; TRBD2 aligns across 9 bases. The V gene's germline CDR1 is SGHTA and CDR2 FQGNSA. The CDR3 has 16 residues. V lost 5 bases and J lost 4; bases outside the gene matches: 9. The CDR3 coding sequence is TGTGCCAGCAGCAATCTGCGGGGGGGCGAATACAATGAGCAGTTCTTC. The encoded protein is CASSNLRGGEYNEQFF.

V is TRBV19 and J is TRBJ1-2; TRBD1 matches at 9 bases. Germline V gene sequence: CDR1 LNHDA, CDR2 SQIVND (reference sequence). J was trimmed by 6 bases and V by 2 bases; bases with no gene match: 4. The CDR3 is 14 amino acids. The CDR3 coding sequence is TGTGCCAGTAGTATATCGGACAGGGGAAATGGCTACACCTTC. It specifies CASSISDRGNGYTF.

This clone occurred once. The chain has TRBV15 and TRBJ2-1; D is undetermined. Germline CDR1 is LNHNV and CDR2 is YYDKDF (reference sequence). This CDR3 has 12 amino acids. V was cut by 3 bases and J by 6 bases, with 6 bases left in between. The CDR3 region is CATSSQINEQFF. For the CDR3, the DNA is TGTGCCACCAGCAGTCAGATCAATGAGCAGTTCTTC.

The chain combines TRBV19 with TRBJ1-1; D gene uncertain. Germline V gene sequence: CDR1 LNHDA, CDR2 SQIVND (reference sequence). Trimming shortened V by 3 bases and J by 7 bases, and 9 bases separated the two germline ends. The CDR3 is 12 residues long. This chain's CDR3 is CASSMGPGEAFF. The CDR3 nucleotides read TGTGCCAGTAGTATGGGCCCCGGTGAAGCTTTCTTT.

This clone was observed once. The rearrangement uses TRBV9 and TRBJ1-1; D remains unclear. Trimming took 0 bases from V and 4 from J, leaving 7 bases between them. The CDR3 has 13 amino acids. CDR1 SGDLS and CDR2 YYNGEE come from the germline V gene. DNA of the CDR3: TGTGCCAGCAGCGTAGATGGCTTCACTGAAGCTTTCTTT. This codes for CASSVDGFTEAFF.

The genes are TRBV19 and TRBJ1-1, with 10 bases lining up with TRBD1. Germline values: CDR1 LNHDA, CDR2 SQIVND (reference sequence). CDR3 size: 14 residues. With 6 bases clipped from V and 1 base from J, the junction kept 2 bases outside the gene matches. The CDR3 is CASRGQGRNTEAFF. DNA of the CDR3: TGTGCCAGTAGGGGACAGGGGAGGAACACTGAAGCTTTCTTT.

This clone showed up just a few times. The chain recombines TRBV5-4 with TRBJ2-2; 7 bases agree with TRBD1. Trimming at V came to 4 bases and at J to 3 bases, leaving 9 bases not matched to a gene. Germline values: CDR1 SGHNT, CDR2 YYREEE (reference sequence). The CDR3 contains 16 residues. The CDR3 loop reads CASSPRGKADTGELFF. The CDR3 DNA reads as TGTGCCAGCAGCCCCAGGGGGAAAGCGGACACCGGGGAGCTGTTTTTT.

J is TRBJ2-2 and V is TRBV6-2 or TRBV6-3, with 9 positions matching TRBD2. This CDR3 contains 15 residues. Trimming cost V 6 bases and J 5 bases; bases outside gene matches: 7. In germline, CDR1 is MNHEY, CDR2 SVGEGT. This chain's CDR3 is CASSPIAGETGELFF. For the CDR3, the DNA is TGTGCCAGCAGCCCGATAGCGGGGGAGACCGGGGAGCTGTTTTTT.